The sequence of this TCR beta chain was determined in a study of T cell repertoires in cytomegalovirus infection. This clonotype was observed a few times. This CDR3 contains 15 residues. With 4 bases removed from V and 4 bases from J, the gap between germline ends came to 15 bases. Looked up from germline, CDR1 is SGHDT and CDR2 is YYEEEE. TCRdb passed the reads through MiXCR, listing each CDR3 protein once. Here the sample spans about 740,000 distinct CDR3 sequences, 35% being singletons. The specimen sequenced was PBMCs. The sequence derives from a human donor in good health (CMV status not recorded). Some clones in this sample may be carry-over from other donors' samples. The chain couples TRBV5-6 to TRBJ1-5, with D unresolved. The CDR3 here is CASSQFGEWNQPQHF. The CDR3 coding sequence is TGTGCCAGCAGCCAGTTCGGGGAGTGGAATCAGCCCCAGCATTTT. Full variable domain (outside the CDR3, taken from reference TRBV5-6 and TRBJ1-5): DAGVTQSPTHLIKTRGQQVTLRCSPKSGHDTVSWYQQALGQGPQFIFQYYEEEERQRGNFPDRFSGHQFPNYSSELNVNALLLGDSALYLCASSQFGEWNQPQHFGDGTRLSIL.